Listed below are T cell receptor beta chains from one sample, sequenced in a study of response to subunit inactivated influenza vaccine. A single record per CDR3 protein comes from TCRdb applying MiXCR to the RT-PCR reads. The sample shows about 610,000 distinct CDR3 sequences, 13% to 15% of them seen only once. The sequences come from PBMCs from blood, collected 11 to 12 days after vaccination. The receptor source for this set is a man aged 50 to 59 who received an inactivated influenza vaccine. CDR3s include the opening cysteine and the closing phenylalanine or tryptophan. Each record gives: CDR3 protein, CDR3 DNA, J gene, D gene, V gene, clone size. A D gene is named only where the DNA matches it firmly. Some rows have no size entry. The others give once, few or many, or a class for an expanded clone.

cdr3_aa: CASSPRDEQFF
cdr3_nt: TGTGCCAGCAGCCCAAGAGATGAGCAGTTCTTC
j_call: TRBJ2-1
d_call: .
v_call: TRBV12-3/TRBV12-4
clone_size: many

cdr3_aa: CASSLNTGADTQYF
cdr3_nt: TGTGCCAGCAGCTTAAATACGGGAGCAGATACGCAGTATTTT
j_call: TRBJ2-3
d_call: .
v_call: TRBV7-3
clone_size: .

cdr3_aa: CASSQEIGLDIQYF
cdr3_nt: TGTGCCAGCAGCCAAGAGATAGGGCTGGACATTCAGTACTTC
j_call: TRBJ2-4
d_call: .
v_call: TRBV4-2
clone_size: .

cdr3_aa: CASSGRTGATNEKLFF
cdr3_nt: TGTGCCAGCAGTGGACGGACGGGGGCAACTAATGAAAAACTGTTTTTT
j_call: TRBJ1-4
d_call: .
v_call: TRBV25-1
clone_size: few

cdr3_aa: CASSPDRASGYTF
cdr3_nt: TGTGCCAGCAGCCCGGACAGGGCGTCTGGCTACACCTTC
j_call: TRBJ1-2
d_call: TRBD1
v_call: TRBV12-3/TRBV12-4
clone_size: .

cdr3_aa: CASSLIIGELFF
cdr3_nt: TGTGCCAGCAGTTTGATTATCGGGGAGCTGTTTTTT
j_call: TRBJ2-2
d_call: .
v_call: TRBV28
clone_size: .

cdr3_aa: CSVPGATDTQYF
cdr3_nt: TGCAGCGTGCCCGGGGCCACAGATACGCAGTATTTT
j_call: TRBJ2-3
d_call: .
v_call: TRBV29-1
clone_size: few

cdr3_aa: CASSRTGGGGAKEQYF
cdr3_nt: TGTGCCAGCAGCCGCACGGGTGGCGGGGGGGCTAAGGAGCAGTACTTC
j_call: TRBJ2-7
d_call: TRBD2
v_call: TRBV7-2
clone_size: .

cdr3_aa: CASSRYIPDRAPYEQYF
cdr3_nt: TGTGCCAGCAGCCGATACATTCCGGACAGGGCACCCTACGAGCAGTACTTC
j_call: TRBJ2-7
d_call: TRBD1
v_call: TRBV27
clone_size: .

cdr3_aa: CATSSGRGARRETQYF
cdr3_nt: TGTGCCACCAGCAGCGGACGGGGGGCGAGGCGAGAGACCCAGTACTTC
j_call: TRBJ2-5
d_call: .
v_call: TRBV15
clone_size: .

cdr3_aa: CSARATLRNTEAFF
cdr3_nt: TGCAGTGCTAGGGCCACTCTTAGAAACACTGAAGCTTTCTTT
j_call: TRBJ1-1
d_call: .
v_call: TRBV20-1
clone_size: .

cdr3_aa: CASSPRGGGHNQPQHF
cdr3_nt: TGTGCCAGCAGCCCGCGAGGGGGGGGCCACAATCAGCCCCAGCATTTT
j_call: TRBJ1-5
d_call: .
v_call: TRBV7-2
clone_size: few

cdr3_aa: CASREGQGFNNEQFF
cdr3_nt: TGTGCCAGCAGAGAGGGACAGGGGTTTAACAATGAGCAGTTCTTC
j_call: TRBJ2-1
d_call: TRBD1
v_call: TRBV12-3/TRBV12-4
clone_size: .

cdr3_aa: CASARTSGGYNEQFF
cdr3_nt: TGTGCCAGCGCGAGGACTAGCGGGGGCTACAATGAGCAGTTCTTC
j_call: TRBJ2-1
d_call: TRBD2
v_call: TRBV2
clone_size: few

cdr3_aa: CASSLLAGGNTQYF
cdr3_nt: TGTGCCAGCAGTCTACTAGCGGGAGGGAATACGCAGTATTTT
j_call: TRBJ2-3
d_call: TRBD2
v_call: TRBV6-2/TRBV6-3
clone_size: .

cdr3_aa: CASSYLDASSYEQYF
cdr3_nt: TGCGCCAGCAGCTACTTGGACGCGAGCTCCTACGAGCAGTACTTC
j_call: TRBJ2-7
d_call: .
v_call: TRBV5-1
clone_size: few

cdr3_aa: CASTRPGLAGLDEQFF
cdr3_nt: TGTGCCAGCACGCGTCCGGGACTAGCGGGGTTGGATGAGCAGTTCTTC
j_call: TRBJ2-1
d_call: TRBD2
v_call: TRBV6-2/TRBV6-3
clone_size: .

cdr3_aa: CASSYLAENQETQYF
cdr3_nt: TGTGCCAGCAGTTATCTAGCGGAAAACCAAGAGACCCAGTACTTC
j_call: TRBJ2-5
d_call: TRBD2
v_call: TRBV6-2/TRBV6-3
clone_size: many

cdr3_aa: CASSSILAGLKYF
cdr3_nt: TGTGCCAGCAGCTCCATTCTAGCGGGCCTGAAGTACTTC
j_call: TRBJ2-5
d_call: TRBD2
v_call: TRBV5-6
clone_size: .

cdr3_aa: CASSLRRGNQETQYF
cdr3_nt: TGTGCCAGCAGTTTACGTAGGGGGAACCAAGAGACCCAGTACTTC
j_call: TRBJ2-5
d_call: .
v_call: TRBV28
clone_size: few

cdr3_aa: CASSYDPGTGPNQPQHF
cdr3_nt: TGTGCCAGCAGTTACGACCCCGGGACAGGACCCAATCAGCCCCAGCATTTT
j_call: TRBJ1-5
d_call: TRBD1
v_call: TRBV6-2/TRBV6-3
clone_size: few

cdr3_aa: CASSFLGQGGTGELFF
cdr3_nt: TGTGCCAGCAGTTTCCTCGGACAGGGTGGAACCGGGGAGCTGTTTTTT
j_call: TRBJ2-2
d_call: TRBD1
v_call: TRBV27
clone_size: few

cdr3_aa: CASSVRWDTEAFF
cdr3_nt: TGTGCCAGCAGCGTACGGTGGGACACTGAAGCTTTCTTT
j_call: TRBJ1-1
d_call: .
v_call: TRBV9
clone_size: .

cdr3_aa: CASSLSATWGEQFF
cdr3_nt: TGTGCCAGCAGTTTATCTGCGACCTGGGGTGAGCAGTTCTTC
j_call: TRBJ2-1
d_call: .
v_call: TRBV27
clone_size: .

cdr3_aa: CSVDPHGDTQYF
cdr3_nt: TGCAGCGTTGACCCTCACGGAGATACGCAGTATTTT
j_call: TRBJ2-3
d_call: .
v_call: TRBV29-1
clone_size: few

cdr3_aa: CASSQVSVSTDTQYF
cdr3_nt: TGCGCCAGCAGCCAAGTATCGGTTAGCACAGATACGCAGTATTTT
j_call: TRBJ2-3
d_call: .
v_call: TRBV4-3
clone_size: few

cdr3_aa: CSAGQGAPPEAFF
cdr3_nt: TGCAGTGCGGGACAGGGGGCACCGCCTGAAGCTTTCTTT
j_call: TRBJ1-1
d_call: TRBD1
v_call: TRBV20-1
clone_size: few

cdr3_aa: CASSWGTGRADTQYF
cdr3_nt: TGCGCCAGCAGCTGGGGAACAGGGCGGGCAGATACGCAGTATTTT
j_call: TRBJ2-3
d_call: .
v_call: TRBV5-1
clone_size: many

cdr3_aa: CASSLPGISTDTQYF
cdr3_nt: TGCGCCAGCAGCTTGCCGGGAATAAGCACAGATACGCAGTATTTT
j_call: TRBJ2-3
d_call: .
v_call: TRBV5-1
clone_size: few

cdr3_aa: CASSLADFTSGRHEQFF
cdr3_nt: TGCGCCAGCAGCTTGGCGGATTTCACTAGCGGGAGACATGAGCAGTTCTTC
j_call: TRBJ2-1
d_call: TRBD2
v_call: TRBV5-1
clone_size: .

cdr3_aa: CASSLAARGAYNEQFF
cdr3_nt: TGTGCCAGCAGCTTAGCGGCACGGGGGGCATACAATGAGCAGTTCTTC
j_call: TRBJ2-1
d_call: .
v_call: TRBV7-6
clone_size: few

cdr3_aa: CVQRSYEQYF
cdr3_nt: TGTGTACAGAGATCTTACGAGCAGTACTTC
j_call: TRBJ2-7
d_call: .
v_call: TRBV28
clone_size: .

cdr3_aa: CSAREIGGGVILRGANVLTF
cdr3_nt: TGCAGTGCCAGAGAGATAGGAGGGGGCGTTATCTTGAGGGGGGCCAACGTCCTGACTTTC
j_call: TRBJ2-6
d_call: .
v_call: TRBV20-1
clone_size: few